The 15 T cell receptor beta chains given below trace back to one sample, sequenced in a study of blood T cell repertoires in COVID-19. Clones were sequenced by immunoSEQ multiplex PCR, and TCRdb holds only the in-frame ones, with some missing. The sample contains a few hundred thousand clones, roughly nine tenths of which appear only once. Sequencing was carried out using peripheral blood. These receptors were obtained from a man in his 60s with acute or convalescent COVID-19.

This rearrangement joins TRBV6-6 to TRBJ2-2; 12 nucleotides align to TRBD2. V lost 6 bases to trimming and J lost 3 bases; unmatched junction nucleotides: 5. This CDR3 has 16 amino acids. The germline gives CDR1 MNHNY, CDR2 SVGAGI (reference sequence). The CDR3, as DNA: TGTGCCAGCAGCAGGACTAGCGGGACTTACACCGGGGAGCTGTTTTTT. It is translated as CASSRTSGTYTGELFF.

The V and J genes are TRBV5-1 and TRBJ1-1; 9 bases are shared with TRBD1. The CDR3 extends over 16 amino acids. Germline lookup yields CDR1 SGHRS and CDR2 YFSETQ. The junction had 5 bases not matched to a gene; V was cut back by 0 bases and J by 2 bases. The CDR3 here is CASSLAVGQGNTEAFF. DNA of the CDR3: TGCGCCAGCAGCTTGGCCGTGGGACAGGGAAACACTGAAGCTTTCTTT.

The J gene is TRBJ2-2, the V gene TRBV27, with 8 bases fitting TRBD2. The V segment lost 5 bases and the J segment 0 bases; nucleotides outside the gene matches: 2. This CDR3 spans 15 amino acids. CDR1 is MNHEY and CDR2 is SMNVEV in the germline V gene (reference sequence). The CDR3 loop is CASSIAGTNTGELFF. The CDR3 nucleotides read TGTGCCAGCAGTATAGCGGGGACGAACACCGGGGAGCTGTTTTTT.

The CDR3: CASSDRQGVGGYTF. The DNA of the CDR3 is TGTGCCAGCAGTGACCGACAGGGGGTGGGTGGCTACACCTTC. V gene TRBV25-1 combines with J gene TRBJ1-2; 9 bases agree with TRBD1. Germline lookup yields CDR1 MGHDK and CDR2 SYGVNS. Germline trimming cut 3 bases from V and 7 bases from J; bases unmatched to any gene: 6. The CDR3 spans 14 residues.

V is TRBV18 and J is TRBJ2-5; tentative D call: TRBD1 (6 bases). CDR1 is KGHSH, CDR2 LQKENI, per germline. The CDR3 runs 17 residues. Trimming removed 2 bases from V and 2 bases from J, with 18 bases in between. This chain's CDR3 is CASSPTLDSRFQETQYF. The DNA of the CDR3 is TGTGCCAGCTCACCAACTCTGGACAGCAGATTTCAAGAGACCCAGTACTTC.

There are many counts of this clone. For the CDR3, the DNA is TGTGCCAGTAGACGGGGAATCGATGGCTACACCTTC. Amino acids: CASRRGIDGYTF. The genes are TRBV19 and TRBJ1-2, with D hard to call. Germline V CDR1 and CDR2: LNHDA, SQIVND (reference sequence). The CDR3 runs to 12 residues. V was pared by 6 bases and J by 6 bases, with 11 bases between.

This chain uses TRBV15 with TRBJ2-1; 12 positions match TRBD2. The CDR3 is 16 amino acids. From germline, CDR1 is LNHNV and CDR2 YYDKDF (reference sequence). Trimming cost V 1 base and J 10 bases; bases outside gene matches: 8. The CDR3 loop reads CATSRGTSGISGEQFF. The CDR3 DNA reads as TGTGCCACCAGCAGAGGGACTAGCGGGATTTCCGGGGAGCAGTTCTTC. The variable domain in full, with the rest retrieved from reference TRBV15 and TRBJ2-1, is DAMVIQNPRYQVTQFGKPVTLSCSQTLNHNVMYWYQQKSSQAPKLLFHYYDKDFNNEADTPDNFQSRRPNTSFCFLDIRSPGLGDTAMYLCATSRGTSGISGEQFFGPGTRLTVL.

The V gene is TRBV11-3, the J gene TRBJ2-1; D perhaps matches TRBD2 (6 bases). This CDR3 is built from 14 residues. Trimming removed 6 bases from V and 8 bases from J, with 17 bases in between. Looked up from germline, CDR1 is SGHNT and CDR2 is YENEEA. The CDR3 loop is CASRGRESKDEQFF. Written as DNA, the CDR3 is TGTGCCAGCAGGGGACGGGAGAGTAAGGATGAGCAGTTCTTC.

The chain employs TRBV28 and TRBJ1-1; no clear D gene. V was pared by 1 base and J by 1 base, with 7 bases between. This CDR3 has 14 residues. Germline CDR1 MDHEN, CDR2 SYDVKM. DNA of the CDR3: TGTGCCAGCAGTTTATCCCAACAGAACACTGAAGCTTTCTTT. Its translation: CASSLSQQNTEAFF. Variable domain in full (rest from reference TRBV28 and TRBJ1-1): DVKVTQSSRYLVKRTGEKVFLECVQDMDHENMFWYRQDPGLGLRLIYFSYDVKMKEKGDIPEGYSVSREKKERFSLILESASTNQTSMYLCASSLSQQNTEAFFGQGTRLTVV.

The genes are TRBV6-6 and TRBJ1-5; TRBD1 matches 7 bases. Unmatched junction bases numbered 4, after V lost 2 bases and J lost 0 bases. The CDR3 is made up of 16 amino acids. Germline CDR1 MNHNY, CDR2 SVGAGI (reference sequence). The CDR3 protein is CASSYPRGDSNQPQHF. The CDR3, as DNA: TGTGCCAGCAGTTACCCCAGGGGGGATAGCAATCAGCCCCAGCATTTT.

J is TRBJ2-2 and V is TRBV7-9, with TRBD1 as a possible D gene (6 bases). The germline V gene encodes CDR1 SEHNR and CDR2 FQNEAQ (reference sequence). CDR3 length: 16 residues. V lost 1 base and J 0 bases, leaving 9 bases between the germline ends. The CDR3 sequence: CASSLGGGANTGELFF. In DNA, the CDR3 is TGTGCCAGCAGCTTAGGAGGGGGTGCGAACACCGGGGAGCTGTTTTTT.

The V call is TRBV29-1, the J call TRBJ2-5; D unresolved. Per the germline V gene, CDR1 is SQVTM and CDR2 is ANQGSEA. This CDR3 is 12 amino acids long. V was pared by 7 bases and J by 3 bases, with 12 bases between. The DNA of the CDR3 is TGCAGCGCCGCGACAATAGAAGAGACCCAGTACTTC. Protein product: CSAATIEETQYF.

DNA for the CDR3: TGTGCCAGTAAAGGGACAGATTATCGCACAGATACGCAGTATTTT. Its protein is CASKGTDYRTDTQYF. The gene calls are TRBV19 and TRBJ2-3, with TRBD1 matching 7 bases. The CDR3 covers 15 residues. The V gene end was trimmed by 7 bases and the J gene end by 1 base; junction bases not matched to a gene: 8. Germline-derived CDR1 and CDR2 are LNHDA and SQIVND (reference sequence).

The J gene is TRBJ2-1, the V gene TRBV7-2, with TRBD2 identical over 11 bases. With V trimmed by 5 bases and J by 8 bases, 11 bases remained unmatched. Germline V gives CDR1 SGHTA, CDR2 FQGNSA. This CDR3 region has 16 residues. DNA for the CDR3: TGTGCCAGCAGCCCCCGGAGCTTAGCGGGAGGGGATGAGCAGTTCTTC. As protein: CASSPRSLAGGDEQFF.

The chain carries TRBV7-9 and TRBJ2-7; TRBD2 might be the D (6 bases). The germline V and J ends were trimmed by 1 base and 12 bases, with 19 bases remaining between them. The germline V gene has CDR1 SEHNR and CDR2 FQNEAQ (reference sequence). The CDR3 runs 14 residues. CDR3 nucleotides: TGTGCCAGCAGCTTAGTTGAACGGTTGGGGGACTCGTACTTC. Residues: CASSLVERLGDSYF. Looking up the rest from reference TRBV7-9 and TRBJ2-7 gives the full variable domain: DTGVSQNPRHKITKRGQNVTFRCDPISEHNRLYWYRQTLGQGPEFLTYFQNEAQLEKSRLLSDRFSAERPKGSFSTLEIQRTEQGDSAMYLCASSLVERLGDSYFGPGTRLTVT.